Below are 9 T cell receptor beta chains sequenced from a single sample in a study of T-cell memory formation after mild COVID-19. TCRdb analysed the 5' RACE reads with MiXCR anew, one entry per CDR3 protein. The sample carries approximately 560,000 distinct CDR3 sequences, around 15% recorded once. The sample comprised PBMCs or a T cell subset sorted from them (not recorded which). These receptors were collected from an adult woman who had mild COVID-19 (a few samples of this study predate the infection). Cell type and time point are not known.

V is TRBV29-1 and J is TRBJ2-3; D is ambiguous. The V end lost 3 bases, the J end lost 0 bases, and 7 bases lay between the germline ends. The CDR3 has 13 residues. CDR1 is SQVTM, CDR2 ANQGSEA, per germline. The CDR3 reads CSVEEQSTDTQYF. The CDR3, as DNA: TGCAGCGTTGAGGAACAGAGCACAGATACGCAGTATTTT.

This clonotype was observed a handful of times. The chain uses TRBV7-2 and TRBJ2-2; D might be TRBD1 or TRBD2, each matching 5 bases. Germline lookup yields CDR1 SGHTA and CDR2 FQGNSA. The CDR3 consists of 18 residues. The V and J ends lost 1 base and 2 bases respectively, with 17 bases between them. In DNA, the CDR3 is TGTGCCAGCAGCTTAGTTCCGGGGCTATGGGATAACACCGGGGAGCTGTTTTTT. Its translation is CASSLVPGLWDNTGELFF.

This clonotype was found a few times. CDR3 nucleotide sequence: TGTGCCAGCAGTATCAATAATGAAAAACTGTTTTTT. Translation gives CASSINNEKLFF. This chain uses TRBV12-3 or TRBV12-4 with TRBJ1-4; D unclear. This CDR3 is built from 12 residues. With 5 bases removed from V and 4 bases from J, the gap between germline ends came to 5 bases.

This clonotype was counted only a few times. This sequence joins TRBV20-1 and TRBJ2-5; 10 bases fit TRBD1. The CDR3 runs 14 residues. The germline V gene encodes CDR1 DFQATT and CDR2 SNEGSKA (reference sequence). Unmatched junction bases numbered 5, after V lost 5 bases and J lost 2 bases. The CDR3 DNA is TGCAGTGCTGATGGGACAGGGGTACAAGAGACCCAGTACTTC. It specifies CSADGTGVQETQYF.

This rearrangement joins TRBV11-2 to TRBJ2-5, with TRBD2 as a possible D gene (6 bases). The V end lost 6 bases, the J end lost 0 bases, and 20 bases lay between the germline ends. Germline V CDR1 and CDR2: SGHAT, FQNNGV. The CDR3 has 17 residues. CDR3 amino acids: CASSPAGTDEYQETQYF. In DNA form, the CDR3 reads TGTGCCAGCAGTCCGGCGGGGACCGACGAATACCAAGAGACCCAGTACTTC.

This clonotype was observed many times. The V and J genes are TRBV7-8 and TRBJ2-1; 11 bases fit TRBD2. CDR1 is SGHVS, CDR2 FQNEAQ, per germline. This CDR3 is built from 15 residues. J lost 8 bases, V lost 3 bases, and 6 bases had no gene match. The DNA of the CDR3 is TGTGCCAGCAGCTTCGTGTCTAGCGGGGGGCATGAGCAGTTCTTC. It codes for CASSFVSSGGHEQFF.

This clonotype was seen more than once but under ten times. Since no conserved phenylalanine or tryptophan closes the CDR3, a read error is the likely cause. The limits of the CDR3 on the DNA are not certain, so only TCRdb's listed CDR3 is given. The V and J genes are TRBV3-1 and TRBJ2-4; the tabulated D call, TRBD1, remains unverified against the DNA. CDR1 and CDR2 (germline): LGHDT, YNNKEL (reference sequence). The CDR3 totals 12 residues, both ends included. The CDR3 loop reads CASSQGTATSLG.

The J gene is TRBJ2-1, the V gene TRBV6-6; unclear D gene. The germline V gene has CDR1 MNHNY and CDR2 SVGAGI (reference sequence). Trimming took off 1 base at V and 7 bases at J, with 2 bases between the two ends. The CDR3 is made up of 11 amino acids. The DNA for the CDR3 is TGTGCCAGCAGTTACTGGAATGAGCAGTTCTTC. Protein sequence: CASSYWNEQFF.

The chain links TRBV7-8 to TRBJ1-2; D remains ambiguous. The V end lost 5 bases, the J end lost 1 base, and 8 bases lay between the germline ends. Germline CDR1 reads SGHVS; CDR2 reads FQNEAQ. The CDR3 sequence is 13 residues long. The CDR3 DNA reads as TGTGCCAGCAGCCCATTAAATAACTATGGCTACACCTTC. Protein product: CASSPLNNYGYTF.